Below, 8 T cell receptor beta chains from the same sample are listed, as sequenced in a study of beta chain features in type 1 diabetes. Their recognized antigens are unknown. Of the isolated RNA, all was reverse transcribed, and so the sequenced material was expressed TCRB transcripts. TCRdb's table, derived via immunoSEQ multiplex PCR, lists solely in-frame clones and lacks some. The table lists about 660,000 clones, roughly 13% of them singletons. Study-level points and caveats: There was a moderate but significant shortening of TCRB CDR3s in all four CD4+ subsets of Type 1 diabetes patients.

Sequencing used naive CD4+ T cells from blood. The receptor set was obtained from a man between 18 and 35 years old with type 1 diabetes.

The J gene is TRBJ2-3, the V gene TRBV5-4, with D possibly matching TRBD1 (5 bases). This CDR3 spans 13 amino acids. CDR1 and CDR2 from the germline V gene are SGHNT and YYREEE (reference sequence). V dropped 6 bases and J dropped 5 bases, with 13 bases sitting between them. The CDR3 DNA follows: TGTGCCAGCAACACCCTCCAGGGAGATACGCAGTATTTT. Its protein is CASNTLQGDTQYF.

This chain connects TRBV28 to TRBJ2-5, with D possibly TRBD1 on 5 matching bases. The CDR3 has 14 amino acids. V dropped 6 bases and J dropped 5 bases, with 16 bases sitting between them. Germline CDR1 reads MDHEN; CDR2 reads SYDVKM. CDR3 DNA: TGTGCCAGCAGCCTTACTCAGGGATTGGAGACCCAGTACTTC. It specifies CASSLTQGLETQYF.

This clone turned up a few times. The chain couples TRBV30 to TRBJ1-1; the D gene is possibly TRBD1 (6 bases). Trimming left V 5 bases short and J 0 bases short, with 7 bases between. Germline CDR1 is GTSNPN and CDR2 is SVGIG (reference sequence). This CDR3 has 12 residues. The CDR3 region has the DNA TGTGCCTGGGGACAGATGAACACTGAAGCTTTCTTT. Its protein is CAWGQMNTEAFF. The whole variable domain, remainder taken from reference TRBV30 and TRBJ1-1, is SQTIHQWPATLVQPVGSPLSLECTVEGTSNPNLYWYRQAAGRGLQLLFYSVGIGQISSEVPQNLSASRPQDRQFILSSKKLLLSDSGFYLCAWGQMNTEAFFGQGTRLTVV.

A few counts support this clone. The rearrangement joins TRBV2 to TRBJ1-4; TRBD1 matches 8 bases. The junction had 8 bases not matched to a gene; V was cut back by 6 bases and J by 5 bases. CDR1 and CDR2 from the germline V gene are SNHLY and FYNNEI. The CDR3 has 15 residues. The CDR3 coding sequence is TGTGCCAGCAGCTTCGGACAGGGTATGAATGAAAAACTGTTTTTT. Its translation is CASSFGQGMNEKLFF.

The chain is built from TRBV30 and TRBJ1-1, with D tentatively TRBD1 (6 bases). The CDR3 is 14 amino acids. Trimming cost V 2 bases and J 5 bases, with 15 bases left between them. CDR1 and CDR2 from the germline V gene are GTSNPN and SVGIG (reference sequence). CDR3 region: CAWSLWGQGTEAFF. The CDR3 bases are TGTGCCTGGAGTTTGTGGGGGCAGGGGACTGAAGCTTTCTTT.

This rearrangement joins TRBV7-2 to TRBJ1-2; possibly TRBD1 for D (5 bases). Germline V CDR1 and CDR2: SGHTA, FQGNSA. V was trimmed by 5 bases and J by 3 bases, leaving 7 bases between them. The CDR3 runs 12 residues. The CDR3 sequence: CASSVGDYGYTF. The CDR3 nucleotides are TGTGCCAGCAGCGTAGGGGACTATGGCTACACCTTC.

The chain is built from TRBV29-1 and TRBJ1-5, with D unclear. The CDR3 consists of 13 residues. Trimming cost V 0 bases and J 6 bases, with 9 bases left between them. Germline values: CDR1 SQVTM, CDR2 ANQGSEA. The CDR3 here is CSVEEEGIQPQHF. The CDR3 bases are TGCAGCGTTGAAGAAGAGGGAATTCAGCCCCAGCATTTT.

The chain combines TRBV18 with TRBJ1-5; no clear D. This CDR3 comprises 13 residues. V lost 2 bases, J lost 6 bases, and 8 bases lay in between. CDR1 is KGHSH and CDR2 is LQKENI in the germline V gene. CDR3 nucleotide sequence: TGTGCCAGCTCACCAGAGGTCAGTCAGCCCCAGCATTTT. Translating it yields CASSPEVSQPQHF. Full variable domain (missing parts from reference TRBV18 and TRBJ1-5): NAGVMQNPRHLVRRRGQEARLRCSPMKGHSHVYWYRQLPEEGLKFMVYLQKENIIDESGMPKERFSAEFPKEGPSILRIQQVVRGDSAAYFCASSPEVSQPQHFGDGTRLSIL.